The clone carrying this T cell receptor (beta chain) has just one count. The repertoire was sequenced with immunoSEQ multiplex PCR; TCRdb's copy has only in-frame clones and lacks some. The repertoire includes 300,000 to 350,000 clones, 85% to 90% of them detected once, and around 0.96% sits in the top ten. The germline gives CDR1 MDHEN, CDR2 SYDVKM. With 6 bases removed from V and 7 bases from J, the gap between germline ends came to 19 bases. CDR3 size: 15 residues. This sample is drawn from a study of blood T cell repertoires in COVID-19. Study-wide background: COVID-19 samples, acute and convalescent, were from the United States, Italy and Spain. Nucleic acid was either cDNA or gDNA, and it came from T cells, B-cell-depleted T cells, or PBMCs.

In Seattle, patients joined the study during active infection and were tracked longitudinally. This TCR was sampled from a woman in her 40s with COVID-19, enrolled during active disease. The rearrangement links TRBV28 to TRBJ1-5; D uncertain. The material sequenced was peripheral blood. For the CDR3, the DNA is TGTGCCAGCAGCGTGAACCGGGCCGCGGGCCAGCCCCAGCATTTT. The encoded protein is CASSVNRAAGQPQHF.